The present T cell receptor (beta chain) was sequenced within a study of CD8+ T cells in alopecia areata. Treatment noted: oral pan-JAK inhibitor, 5-10 mg twice daily. General study results and limits: Affected lesional scalp, above all in alopecia totalis/universalis, was more clonal than normal scalp. The study also sequences resident alphabeta T cells of normal skin in scalp samples.

RNA was isolated and reverse transcribed to cDNA, the sequencing template. This table comes from immunoSEQ multiplex PCR, and its TCRdb copy is limited to in-frame clones, with some not included. The sample records fewer than 250,000 clones, 60% being singletons. V was pared by 6 bases and J by 6 bases, with 12 bases between. Germline V CDR1 and CDR2: MNHEY, SVGAGI. The CDR3 length is 12 residues. This clone was observed a single time. Antigen unknown. Sequencing used CD4+ T cells sorted from blood, obtained at week 24, from a patient treated with tofacitinib. The receptor's source is a human donor with alopecia areata. The J gene is TRBJ2-7, the V gene TRBV6-5; D unclear. Written as DNA, the CDR3 is TGTGCCAGCAGCAACTCATTTGGCGAGCAGTACTTC. Amino acids: CASSNSFGEQYF.